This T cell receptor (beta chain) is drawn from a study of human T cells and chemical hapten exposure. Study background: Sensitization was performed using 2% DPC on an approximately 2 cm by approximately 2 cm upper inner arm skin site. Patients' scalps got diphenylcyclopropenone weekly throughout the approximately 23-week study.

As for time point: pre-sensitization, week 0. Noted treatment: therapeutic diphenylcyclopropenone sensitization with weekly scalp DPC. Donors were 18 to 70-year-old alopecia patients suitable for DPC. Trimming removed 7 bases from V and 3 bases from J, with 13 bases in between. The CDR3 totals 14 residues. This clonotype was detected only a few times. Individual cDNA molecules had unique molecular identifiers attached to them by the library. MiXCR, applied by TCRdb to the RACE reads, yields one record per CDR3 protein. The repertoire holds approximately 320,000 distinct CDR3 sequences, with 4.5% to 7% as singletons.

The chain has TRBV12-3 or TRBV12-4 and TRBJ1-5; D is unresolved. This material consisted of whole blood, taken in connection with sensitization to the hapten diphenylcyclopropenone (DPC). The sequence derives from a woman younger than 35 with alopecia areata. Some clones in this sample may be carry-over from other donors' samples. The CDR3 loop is CASTLSRNNQPQHF. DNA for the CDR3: TGTGCCAGCACACTGAGCAGGAACAATCAGCCCCAGCATTTT.